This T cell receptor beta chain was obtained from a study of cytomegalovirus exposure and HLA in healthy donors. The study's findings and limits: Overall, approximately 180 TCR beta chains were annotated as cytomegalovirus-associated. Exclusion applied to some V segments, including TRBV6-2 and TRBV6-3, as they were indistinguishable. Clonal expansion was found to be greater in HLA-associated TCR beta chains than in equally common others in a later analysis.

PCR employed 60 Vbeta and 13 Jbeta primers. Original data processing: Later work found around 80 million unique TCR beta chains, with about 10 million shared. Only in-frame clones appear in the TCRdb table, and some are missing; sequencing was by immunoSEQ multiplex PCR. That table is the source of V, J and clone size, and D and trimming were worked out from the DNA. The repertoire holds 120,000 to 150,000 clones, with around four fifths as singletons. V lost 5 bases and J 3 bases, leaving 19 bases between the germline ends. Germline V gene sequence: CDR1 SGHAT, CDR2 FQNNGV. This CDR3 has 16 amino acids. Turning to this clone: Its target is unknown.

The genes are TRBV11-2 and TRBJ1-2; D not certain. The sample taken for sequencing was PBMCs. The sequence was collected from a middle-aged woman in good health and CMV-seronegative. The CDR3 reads CASSHPSTQIYYGYTF. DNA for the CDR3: TGTGCCAGCAGCCACCCCTCTACCCAAATATACTATGGCTACACCTTC. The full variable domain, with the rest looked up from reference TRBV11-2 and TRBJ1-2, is EAGVAQSPRYKIIEKRQSVAFWCNPISGHATLYWYQQILGQGPKLLIQFQNNGVVDDSQLPKDRFSAERLKGVDSTLKIQPAKLEDSAVYLCASSHPSTQIYYGYTFGSGTRLTVV.